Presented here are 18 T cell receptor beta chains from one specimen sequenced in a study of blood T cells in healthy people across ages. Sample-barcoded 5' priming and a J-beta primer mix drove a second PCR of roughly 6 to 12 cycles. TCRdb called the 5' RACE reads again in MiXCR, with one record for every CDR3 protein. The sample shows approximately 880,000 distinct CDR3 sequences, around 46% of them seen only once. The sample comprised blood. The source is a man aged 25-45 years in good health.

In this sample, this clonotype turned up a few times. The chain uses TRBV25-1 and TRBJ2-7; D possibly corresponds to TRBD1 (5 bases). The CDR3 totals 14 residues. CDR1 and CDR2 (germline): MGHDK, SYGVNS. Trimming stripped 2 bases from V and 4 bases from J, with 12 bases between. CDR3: CASSETGLYYEQYF. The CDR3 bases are TGTGCCAGCAGTGAAACAGGTCTCTATTACGAGCAGTACTTC.

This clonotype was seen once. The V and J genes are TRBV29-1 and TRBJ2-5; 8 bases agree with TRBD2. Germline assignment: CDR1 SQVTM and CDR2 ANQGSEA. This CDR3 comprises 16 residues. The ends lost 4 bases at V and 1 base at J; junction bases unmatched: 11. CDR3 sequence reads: CSVVLRGEAIQETQYF. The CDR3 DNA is TGCAGCGTTGTCTTGCGGGGGGAGGCAATCCAAGAGACCCAGTACTTC.

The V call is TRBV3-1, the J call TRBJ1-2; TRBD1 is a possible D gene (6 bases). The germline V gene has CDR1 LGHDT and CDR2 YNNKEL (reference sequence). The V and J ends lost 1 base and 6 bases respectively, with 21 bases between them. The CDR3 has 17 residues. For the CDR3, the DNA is TGTGCCAGCAGCCAAGTAAGAGGGACAACTGTTCGGGATGGCTACACCTTC. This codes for CASSQVRGTTVRDGYTF.

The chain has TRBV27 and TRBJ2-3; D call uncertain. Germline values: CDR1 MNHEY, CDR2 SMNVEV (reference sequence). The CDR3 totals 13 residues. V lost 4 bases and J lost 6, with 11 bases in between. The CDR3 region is CASSSYSPDTQYF. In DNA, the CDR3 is TGTGCCAGCAGTTCCTACTCCCCCGATACGCAGTATTTT.

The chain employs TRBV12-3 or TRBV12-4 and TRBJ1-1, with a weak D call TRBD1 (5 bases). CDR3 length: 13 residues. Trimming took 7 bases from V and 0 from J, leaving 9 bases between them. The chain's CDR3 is CASMDNLNTEAFF. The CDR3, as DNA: TGTGCCAGCATGGACAACCTGAACACTGAAGCTTTCTTT.

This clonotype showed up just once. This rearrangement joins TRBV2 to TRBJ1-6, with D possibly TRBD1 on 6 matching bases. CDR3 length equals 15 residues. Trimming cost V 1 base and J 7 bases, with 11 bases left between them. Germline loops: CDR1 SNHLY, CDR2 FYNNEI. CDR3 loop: CASSEEGGSNSPLHF. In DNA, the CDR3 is TGTGCCAGCAGTGAAGAAGGGGGGAGCAATTCACCCCTCCACTTT.

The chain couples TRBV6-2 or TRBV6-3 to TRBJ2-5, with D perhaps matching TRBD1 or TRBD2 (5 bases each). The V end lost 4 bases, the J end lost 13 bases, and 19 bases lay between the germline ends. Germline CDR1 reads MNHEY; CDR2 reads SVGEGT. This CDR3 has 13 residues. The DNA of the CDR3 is TGTGCCAGCAGTTTGGGACGGGCCGTAAGATCGTACTTC. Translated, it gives CASSLGRAVRSYF.

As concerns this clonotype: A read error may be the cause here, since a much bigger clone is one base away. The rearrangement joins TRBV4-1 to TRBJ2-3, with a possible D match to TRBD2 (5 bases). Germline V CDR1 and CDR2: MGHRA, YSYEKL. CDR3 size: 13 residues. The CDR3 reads CAGSKRSADTQYF. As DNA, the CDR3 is TGCGCCGGCAGCAAACGTAGCGCAGATACGCAGTATTTT.

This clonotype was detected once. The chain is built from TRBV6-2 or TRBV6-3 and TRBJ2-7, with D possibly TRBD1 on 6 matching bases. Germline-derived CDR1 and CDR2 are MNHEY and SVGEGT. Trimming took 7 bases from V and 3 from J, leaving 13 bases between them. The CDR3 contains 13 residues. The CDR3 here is CASNPTGIYEQYF. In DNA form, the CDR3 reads TGTGCCAGCAACCCGACAGGCATCTACGAGCAGTACTTC.

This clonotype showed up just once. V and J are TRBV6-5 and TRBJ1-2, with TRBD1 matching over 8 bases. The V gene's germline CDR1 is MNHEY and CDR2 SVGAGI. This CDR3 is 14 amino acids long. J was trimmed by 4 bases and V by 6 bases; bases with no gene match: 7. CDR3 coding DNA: TGTGCCAGCAGGCGACAGGGGACGACCTATGGCTACACCTTC. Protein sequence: CASRRQGTTYGYTF.

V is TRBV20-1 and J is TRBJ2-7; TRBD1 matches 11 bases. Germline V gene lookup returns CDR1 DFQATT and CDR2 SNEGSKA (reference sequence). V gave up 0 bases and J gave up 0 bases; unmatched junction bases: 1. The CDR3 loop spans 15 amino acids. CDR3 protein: CSAREDRGPSYEQYF. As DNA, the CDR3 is TGCAGTGCTAGAGAGGACAGGGGGCCCTCCTACGAGCAGTACTTC.

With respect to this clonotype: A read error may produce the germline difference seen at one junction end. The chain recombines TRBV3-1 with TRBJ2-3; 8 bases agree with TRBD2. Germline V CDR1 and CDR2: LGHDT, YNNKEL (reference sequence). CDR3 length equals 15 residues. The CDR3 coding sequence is TGTGCCGGCAGCGACCAGGGACTAGTGCGGGATACGCAGTATTTT. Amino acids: CAGSDQGLVRDTQYF.

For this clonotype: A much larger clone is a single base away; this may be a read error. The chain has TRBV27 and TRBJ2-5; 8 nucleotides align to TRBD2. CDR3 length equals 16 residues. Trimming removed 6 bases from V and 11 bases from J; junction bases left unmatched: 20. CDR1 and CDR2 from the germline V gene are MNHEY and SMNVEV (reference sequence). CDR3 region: CASSPSGTRAYNEQYF. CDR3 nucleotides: TGTGCCAGCAGCCCTTCCGGGACTAGGGCCTACAATGAGCAGTACTTC.

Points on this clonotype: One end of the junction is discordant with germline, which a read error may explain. CDR3 bases: TGTGCCAGCAGTGACTCTCGAGGGATTGGGGCTTTCTTT. Translated, it gives CASSDSRGIGAFF. The rearrangement joins TRBV6-5 to TRBJ1-1; D unclear. The length of the CDR3 is 13 residues. CDR1 and CDR2 (germline): MNHEY, SVGAGI.

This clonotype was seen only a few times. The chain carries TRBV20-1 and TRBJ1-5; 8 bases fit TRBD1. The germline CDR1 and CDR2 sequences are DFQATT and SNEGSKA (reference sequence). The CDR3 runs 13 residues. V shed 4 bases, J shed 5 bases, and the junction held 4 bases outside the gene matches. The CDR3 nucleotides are TGCAGTGCTAACAGGGGGTACGATCAGCCCCAGCATTTT. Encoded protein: CSANRGYDQPQHF.

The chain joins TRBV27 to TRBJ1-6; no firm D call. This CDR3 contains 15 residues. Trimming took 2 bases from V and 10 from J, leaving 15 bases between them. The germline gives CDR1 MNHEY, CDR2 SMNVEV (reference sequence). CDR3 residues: CASSLNPLGRSPLHF. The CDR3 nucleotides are TGTGCCAGCAGTTTAAACCCCTTGGGTCGGTCACCCCTCCACTTT.

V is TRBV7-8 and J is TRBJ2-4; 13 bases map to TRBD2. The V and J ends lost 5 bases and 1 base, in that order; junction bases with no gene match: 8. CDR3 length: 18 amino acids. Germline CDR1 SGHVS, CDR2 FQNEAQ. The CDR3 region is CASSLQTSGGWAKNIQYF. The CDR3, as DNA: TGTGCCAGCAGCCTTCAGACTAGCGGGGGGTGGGCCAAAAACATTCAGTACTTC. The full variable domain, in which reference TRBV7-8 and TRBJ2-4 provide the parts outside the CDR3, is GAGVSQSPRYKVAKRGQDVALRCDPISGHVSLFWYQQALGQGPEFLTYFQNEAQLDKSGLPSDRFFAERPEGSVSTLKIQRTQQEDSAVYLCASSLQTSGGWAKNIQYFGAGTRLSVL.

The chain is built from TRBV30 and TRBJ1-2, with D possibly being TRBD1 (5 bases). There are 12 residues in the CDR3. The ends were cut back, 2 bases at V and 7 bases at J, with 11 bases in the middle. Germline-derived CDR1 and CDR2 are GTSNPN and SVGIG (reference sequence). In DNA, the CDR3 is TGTGCCTGGAGTCTGGGGGTTCCTGGCTACACCTTC. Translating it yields CAWSLGVPGYTF.